These T cell receptor beta chains were read from a single sample in a study of regulatory T cells in long-lasting Graves disease. Each CDR3 protein gets one entry after TCRdb re-called the multiplex PCR reads with MiXCR. The sample lists under 250,000 distinct CDR3 sequences, 15% to 20% occurring once. These data also formed part of another study, on T cells in Graves' hyperthyroidism and ophthalmopathy.

The specimen comprised peripheral blood mononuclear cells (PBMCs), sampled at new diagnosis, from a patient treated with antithyroid drugs. Receptors originate from a woman aged 25 to 39 with Graves disease. CDR3s include the opening cysteine and the closing phenylalanine or tryptophan.

J	V	CDR3
TRBJ2-1	TRBV5-1	CASSSAQRELAYNEQFF
TRBJ1-2	TRBV4-2	CASSQGTGSGYTF
TRBJ1-4	TRBV19	CASRDLQFAANEKLFF
TRBJ2-1	TRBV20-1	CSAQPNRAYNEQFF
TRBJ1-5	TRBV4-1	CASSQDPGGNNQPQHF
TRBJ2-7	TRBV10-1	CASSGVGQGYEQYF
TRBJ2-2	TRBV6-1	CASSPQGALPGELFF
TRBJ2-7	TRBV15	CATSSARGQGNEQYF
TRBJ2-2	TRBV30	CAWTRAGGNTGELFF
TRBJ1-1	TRBV18	CASSALQGGETEAFF
TRBJ1-2	TRBV12-3/TRBV12-4	CASSLAKRGQYGYTF
TRBJ2-7	TRBV6-1	CASSEIGQNEQYF
TRBJ2-1	TRBV15	CATSRGQGIEQFF
TRBJ2-7	TRBV12-3/TRBV12-4	CASSLFGTDYEQYF
TRBJ2-7	TRBV12-3/TRBV12-4	CASSLAGGITYEQYF
TRBJ1-1	TRBV28	CASSSDSTEAFF
TRBJ1-1	TRBV27	CASSLNRPGNTEAFF
TRBJ1-6	TRBV20-1	CSARGSGDSPLHF
TRBJ1-1	TRBV18	CASSPSLGVDAFF
TRBJ1-1	TRBV2	CASSGPREGTGRSEAFF
TRBJ1-1	TRBV6-5	CASSSRDRQWGTEAFF
TRBJ2-2	TRBV27	CASSHTGTGTGELFF
TRBJ2-7	TRBV19	CASSTLSSGSRYEQYF
TRBJ1-3	TRBV29-1	CSGRTGLRDTIYF
TRBJ2-3	TRBV24-1	CATSDPGLAGAADTQYF
TRBJ2-1	TRBV3-1	CASSQASGPPYNEQFF
TRBJ2-1	TRBV12-3/TRBV12-4	CASSFGGGGLSYNEQFF
TRBJ1-3	TRBV4-1	CASSLPPGQLGNTIYF
TRBJ1-2	TRBV20-1	CSASSLRAGYTF